The 21 T cell receptor beta chains below were found in one sample sequenced in a study of blood T cell repertoires in COVID-19. Only in-frame clones appear in the TCRdb table, and some are missing; sequencing was by immunoSEQ multiplex PCR. The data show 95,000 to 110,000 clones, 87% seen once. Sequences were obtained from peripheral blood. Receptors originate from a human donor in a cohort sampled during active COVID-19.

This rearrangement joins TRBV19 to TRBJ1-2; maybe TRBD1 (5 bases). V lost 0 bases and J lost 4, with 9 bases in between. The CDR3 covers 14 residues. Germline V lookup: CDR1 LNHDA, CDR2 SQIVND (reference sequence). CDR3 protein: CASSIDQGVYGYTF. The CDR3 bases are TGTGCCAGTAGTATAGACCAGGGCGTCTATGGCTACACCTTC.

The chain recombines TRBV28 with TRBJ2-7; 8 nucleotides align to TRBD1. Germline V gene lookup returns CDR1 MDHEN and CDR2 SYDVKM. The CDR3 is 15 amino acids. Losses at the gene ends were 5 bases for V and 3 bases for J; bases not matched to a gene: 9. Written as DNA, the CDR3 is TGTGCCAGCAGTGCTACAGCAGGGGGCAGCTACGAGCAGTACTTC. It yields the protein CASSATAGGSYEQYF. The entire variable domain, with the rest obtained from reference TRBV28 and TRBJ2-7, is as follows: DVKVTQSSRYLVKRTGEKVFLECVQDMDHENMFWYRQDPGLGLRLIYFSYDVKMKEKGDIPEGYSVSREKKERFSLILESASTNQTSMYLCASSATAGGSYEQYFGPGTRLTVT.

This clone was picked up a small number of times. This sequence joins TRBV28 and TRBJ2-1, with 9 bases identical to TRBD1. Unmatched junction bases numbered 5, after V lost 4 bases and J lost 4 bases. Per germline, CDR1 MDHEN and CDR2 SYDVKM. The CDR3 spans 15 residues. The CDR3, as DNA: TGTGCCAGCAGTTCCGGGACAGGGCTTTACAATGAGCAGTTCTTC. This translates into CASSSGTGLYNEQFF.

This clone has only a few counts. The V and J genes are TRBV5-1 and TRBJ2-1; 9 bases fit TRBD1. From germline, CDR1 is SGHRS and CDR2 YFSETQ. V shed 6 bases, J shed 3 bases, and the junction held 7 bases outside the gene matches. This CDR3 has 15 amino acids. Here the CDR3 DNA reads TGCGCCAGCAAAGGACTGGACAGGGGCTACAATGAGCAGTTCTTC. Translation: CASKGLDRGYNEQFF.

This clone was found once. The chain links TRBV5-5 to TRBJ2-3; weak D call: TRBD1 (5 bases). The CDR3 loop spans 16 amino acids. Per germline, CDR1 SGHKS and CDR2 YYEKEE (reference sequence). Trimming took off 4 bases at V and 3 bases at J, with 18 bases between the two ends. This CDR3 is CASSQGVLTKTDTQYF. In nucleotides, the CDR3 is TGTGCCAGCAGCCAGGGCGTCCTGACAAAAACAGATACGCAGTATTTT.

The rearrangement uses TRBV5-4 and TRBJ1-3; no definite D call. Germline V gene data show CDR1 as SGHNT and CDR2 as YYREEE (reference sequence). This CDR3 comprises 15 residues. Trimming removed 0 bases from V and 4 bases from J, with 11 bases in between. The CDR3 spells CASSLAGFTGNTIYF. The DNA for the CDR3 is TGTGCCAGCAGCTTGGCCGGGTTTACCGGAAACACCATATATTTT.

This clone was observed once. The rearrangement joins TRBV28 to TRBJ2-7, with TRBD2 matching over 8 bases. V was clipped by 6 bases and J by 2 bases; unmatched bases: 6. Germline-derived CDR1 and CDR2 are MDHEN and SYDVKM. This CDR3 comprises 14 residues. The CDR3 sequence is CASSPGLGAYEQYF. In DNA, the CDR3 is TGTGCCAGCAGCCCGGGACTAGGGGCCTACGAGCAGTACTTC.

The chain carries TRBV28 and TRBJ1-1; D is unresolved. V was pared by 4 bases and J by 5 bases, with 23 bases between. This CDR3 comprises 17 residues. Per the germline V gene, CDR1 is MDHEN and CDR2 is SYDVKM. The CDR3 region has the DNA TGTGCCAGCAGTTCCAACCCCCGAGCGGTCATCAGGACTGAAGCTTTCTTT. It codes for CASSSNPRAVIRTEAFF. Together with reference TRBV28 and TRBJ1-1, the CDR3 gives the full variable domain: DVKVTQSSRYLVKRTGEKVFLECVQDMDHENMFWYRQDPGLGLRLIYFSYDVKMKEKGDIPEGYSVSREKKERFSLILESASTNQTSMYLCASSSNPRAVIRTEAFFGQGTRLTVV.

The chain carries TRBV30 and TRBJ2-3, with TRBD2 matching 10 bases. V shed 0 bases and J 6 bases; nucleotides not matched to a gene: 0. Per the germline V gene, CDR1 is GTSNPN and CDR2 is SVGIG (reference sequence). This CDR3 region has 13 residues. CDR3 DNA: TGTGCCTGGAGTGTACTAGCGGGGGATACGCAGTATTTT. It translates to CAWSVLAGDTQYF. Drawing the rest from reference TRBV30 and TRBJ2-3, the complete variable domain is SQTIHQWPATLVQPVGSPLSLECTVEGTSNPNLYWYRQAAGRGLQLLFYSVGIGQISSEVPQNLSASRPQDRQFILSSKKLLLSDSGFYLCAWSVLAGDTQYFGPGTRLTVL.

This clone was counted at least ten times. V is TRBV27 and J is TRBJ1-2; TRBD1 agrees at 8 bases. The CDR3 contains 18 residues. The ends lost 6 bases at V and 0 bases at J; junction bases unmatched: 15. Germline V lookup: CDR1 MNHEY, CDR2 SMNVEV (reference sequence). The CDR3 here is CASREAGFGTGSNYGYTF. CDR3 coding DNA: TGTGCCAGCAGAGAAGCCGGTTTCGGGACAGGTTCTAACTATGGCTACACCTTC.

The genes are TRBV5-1 and TRBJ2-5; no reliable D call. V dropped 1 base and J dropped 5 bases, with 9 bases sitting between them. The CDR3 totals 13 residues. Germline V lookup: CDR1 SGHRS, CDR2 YFSETQ. The CDR3 is CASSLSLAETQYF. DNA of the CDR3: TGCGCCAGCAGCTTGTCTCTTGCGGAGACCCAGTACTTC. Drawing the rest from reference TRBV5-1 and TRBJ2-5, the complete variable domain is KAGVTQTPRYLIKTRGQQVTLSCSPISGHRSVSWYQQTPGQGLQFLFEYFSETQRNKGNFPGRFSGRQFSNSRSEMNVSTLELGDSALYLCASSLSLAETQYFGPGTRLLVL.

V is TRBV27 and J is TRBJ2-1; TRBD2 matches 16 bases. Germline V CDR1 and CDR2: MNHEY, SMNVEV (reference sequence). The J segment lost 16 bases and the V segment lost 3 bases, leaving 9 bases of the junction unmatched. The CDR3 extends over 15 amino acids. The chain's CDR3 is CASSFTGLAGGPCFF. CDR3 DNA: TGTGCCAGCAGTTTCACGGGACTAGCGGGAGGGCCCTGTTTCTTC.

V gene TRBV5-6 combines with J gene TRBJ2-7; possible D gene TRBD2, 6 bases. V was shortened by 3 bases and J by 5 bases, with 24 bases between the two germline ends. CDR1 is SGHDT and CDR2 is YYEEEE in the germline V gene. The CDR3 spans 17 residues. CDR3 DNA sequence: TGTGCCAGCAGCTCCGACGCACTGGGGGGACCCGGAGACGAGCAGTACTTC. Encoded protein: CASSSDALGGPGDEQYF.

This chain uses TRBV3-1 (or the pseudogene TRBV3-2) with TRBJ2-7; 11 bases line up with TRBD2. CDR1 and CDR2 (germline): LGHDT, YNNKEL (reference sequence). The CDR3 is made up of 14 amino acids. The junction had 2 bases not matched to a gene; V was cut back by 4 bases and J by 3 bases. CDR3 sequence (DNA): TGTGCCAGCAGCCGAGGGACTAGCGGCTACGAGCAGTACTTC. Its translation: CASSRGTSGYEQYF.

This chain connects TRBV7-2 to TRBJ1-5, with D possibly TRBD1 on 6 matching bases. Per the germline V gene, CDR1 is SGHTA and CDR2 is FQGNSA. Trimming took off 2 bases at V and 1 base at J, with 12 bases between the two ends. This CDR3 spans 16 amino acids. The CDR3 DNA reads TGTGCCAGCAGCTTAAGTGGGGGCGGAAGCAATCAGCCCCAGCATTTT. Translating it yields CASSLSGGGSNQPQHF.

This chain joins TRBV5-6 and TRBJ2-7, with TRBD1 matching 9 bases. The V and J ends lost 5 bases and 6 bases, in that order; junction bases with no gene match: 9. There are 14 residues in the CDR3. Germline V CDR1 and CDR2: SGHDT, YYEEEE. The CDR3 reads CASRIGTGFAEQYF. The CDR3 DNA reads TGTGCCAGCAGGATTGGGACAGGGTTTGCCGAGCAGTACTTC.

The gene calls are TRBV7-6 and TRBJ1-3, with a tentative D call TRBD1 (6 bases). The CDR3 is 16 amino acids. Deletions cut 5 bases from V and 8 bases from J, with 22 bases between. Germline loops: CDR1 SGHVS, CDR2 FNYEAQ. The CDR3 is CASSKLARGWEDTIYF. The CDR3 DNA follows: TGTGCCAGCAGCAAGCTAGCCAGGGGTTGGGAAGACACCATATATTTT.

This chain links TRBV9 with TRBJ1-2; TRBD1 might be the D (5 bases). Trimming took off 3 bases at V and 8 bases at J, with 17 bases between the two ends. The CDR3 spans 14 residues. Germline V gene data show CDR1 as SGDLS and CDR2 as YYNGEE. The CDR3 DNA reads TGTGCCAGCAGCGAGATCCAGGGTCGACGGGGCTACACCTTC. It codes for CASSEIQGRRGYTF.

The chain has TRBV28 and TRBJ1-1; D perhaps matches TRBD1 (6 bases). The CDR3 is 13 residues long. V was clipped by 6 bases and J by 7 bases, with 15 bases between them. Germline CDR1 is MDHEN and CDR2 is SYDVKM. The CDR3 region is CASSRGQLGEAFF. For the CDR3, the DNA is TGTGCCAGCAGCCGCGGACAGCTGGGTGAAGCTTTCTTT.

This clone occurred a few times. The rearrangement joins TRBV13 to TRBJ1-1; 7 nucleotides agree with TRBD1. This CDR3 has 17 residues. The ends lost 5 bases at V and 4 bases at J; junction bases unmatched: 16. Germline V gene lookup returns CDR1 PRHDT and CDR2 FYEKMQ (reference sequence). The CDR3 is CASSLGTVDVASTEAFF. The CDR3 nucleotides read TGTGCCAGCAGCCTTGGGACAGTGGACGTGGCGAGCACTGAAGCTTTCTTT.

The gene calls are TRBV5-6 and TRBJ2-7; D unclear. The CDR3 consists of 13 residues. Germline-derived CDR1 and CDR2 are SGHDT and YYEEEE. V was shortened by 0 bases and J by 0 bases, with 4 bases between the two germline ends. CDR3 nucleotides: TGTGCCAGCAGCTTGGGTAGCTCCTACGAGCAGTACTTC. This encodes CASSLGSSYEQYF.